This T cell receptor beta chain was captured in a study of shared clonotypes between healthy human individuals (dated by TCRdb to about 2020). Study-level background: The cohort included three men and a couple of women between 18 and 49 years of age. Per donor, three plates each were used for CD4 naive and CD4 memory, two for CD8 naive, and one for CD8 memory. To estimate repertoire size and how much clonotype sharing occurs between individuals, the study deeply sequenced the blood TCR repertoires of five healthy adults. To increase sequencing depth and limit assay-specific biases, different laboratories used diverse techniques to prepare libraries and sequence TCR repertoires. Between about 0.9 and 8.9 billion PBMCs per donor were obtained by leukapheresis. The study at large found these results: Even with the large sequencing depth, rarefaction of the sorted-subset datasets indicated that sequencing was incomplete. Only blood was sampled, and tissue TCR repertoires likely differ from those in blood. Higher generation probabilities were observed for clonotypes shared by all four sorted-subset donors than for non-shared clonotypes. Pairwise subsampling indicated that sequencing depth was expected to affect the degree of clonotype sharing among donors. Because the study included only a small number of donors, the genetic and exposure-history diversity represented was limited. Estimated clonotype richness was generally larger for naive than for memory subsets. Across a handful of donors, approximately 5% of naive CD4, around 3.3% of naive CD8, 2% to 2.5% of memory CD4, and approximately 0.4% of memory CD8 clonotypes were shared.

The CDR3 has 13 amino acids, counting the end cysteine and phenylalanine. The sequence is cut down to CDR3 DNA, 39 bases in frame from base 1. V and J lose 2 bases and 6 bases, and a span of 8 bases separates them. CDR1 and CDR2 are read off the germline V gene as SGHAT and FQNNGV. Using the deep immunoSEQ assay, TCR CDR3 regions were amplified from genomic DNA by multiplex PCR. Extracted genomic DNA from each cell subset was distributed evenly across all wells of several immunoSEQ 96-well plates, and each plate was treated as a replicate. Each replicate PCR for sorted subsets received around 210 ng genomic DNA, equal to tens of thousands of T cell genomes. The purified libraries were quantified using a Qubit 3.0 fluorometer, sized with a Bioanalyzer 2100, and then quantified again using the KAPA Library Quantification kit. Each immunoSEQ 96-well plate was sequenced on its own single-read 150-cycle Illumina NextSeq 550 flow cell. The paper's processing steps were these. Because the immunoSEQ output held only junctional sequences and lacked quality scores, the filtering could not match the filtering applied to full-length reads. Sequences were annotated with PyIR, a Python wrapper for IgBLAST v1.9, and V/J genes and CDR3 were assigned using IMGT germline references. Any read was removed if the V/J assignment was weak (E-value above 1e-6), the CDR3 was missing, or the read contained stop codons, out-of-frame junctions, or ambiguous translated residues. V3J clonotypes were defined as sequences sharing an identical inferred V gene, J gene, and CDR3 amino acid sequence. The percentage overlap between two repertoires was calculated by dividing the number of shared unique clonotypes by the size of the smaller repertoire. Three approaches were used to assess repertoire richness: RTK rarefaction, the Chao1 estimator, and Recon v2.1 estimates of unobserved clonotypes. For all TCRbeta clonotypes obtained by the gDNA method from a few donors, generation probabilities were computed with OLGA. This immuneACCESS table, as held by TCRdb, lists in-frame sequences with V and J called but not all clones. Of the missing ones, under half trace to an unresolved V gene in checked studies; the others have no known cause. V, J and clone size are taken as reported in that table, and D and trimming were inferred from the DNA itself. Recorded for this sample are around 1,900,000 clones; just under 95% of them occurred a single time. More than 1.5% of the sample belongs to the ten largest clones.

CD8 naive samples were CD45RO-negative cells positively selected for CCR7, giving a CD45RA+CCR7+ population that excluded TemRA cells. The donors were healthy, HIV-negative adults who had no recently reported acute infections or vaccinations. Only Caucasian adults living in Nashville, Tennessee, USA were represented among the donors. Blood was collected by leukapheresis, and PBMCs were isolated by Ficoll-Histopaque density gradient centrifugation and then cryopreserved in liquid nitrogen vapor phase. Analytical flow cytometry was used to check the purity and quantity of each magnetically sorted T cell population. Each sorted fraction had its genomic DNA isolated and then quantified by UV absorbance on a Nanodrop 2000c. Comment on this clone: Its cognate antigen has yet to be identified. Base qualities are missing; no much larger clone stands one base away.

The V and J genes are TRBV11-2 and TRBJ2-4, with an unclear D gene assignment. The TCR originated in a young man in good health. Some clones in this sample may be carry-over from other donors' samples. The specimen sequenced was naive CD8+ T cells from PBMCs. What the cell subset or site label conveys for this sample: CD45RA+CCR7+. The CDR3: CASSLNPLNIQYF. The sequenced DNA is TGTGCCAGCAGCTTAAACCCATTAAACATTCAGTACTTC.